This TCR beta chain was retrieved from a study of tumor-infiltrating lymphocytes in glioblastoma multiforme. TCR beta libraries were built from RNA through three nested multiplex PCR rounds using modified ARM-PCR. A C-beta primer primed TCRB cDNA from around 0.5 ug RNA. TCRdb re-called the multiplex PCR reads with MiXCR, one entry per CDR3 protein. The sample has about 11,000 distinct CDR3 sequences, approximately 71% seen once. Per germline, CDR1 SGHAT and CDR2 FQNNGV. The CDR3 covers 14 residues. With respect to this clonotype: A junction boundary mismatches the germline segment, possibly from a read error.

This rearrangement joins TRBV11-2 to TRBJ2-1; D is possibly TRBD2 (5 bases). Sequenced: brain tumor tissue. The receptor's source is a male donor with glioblastoma. The CDR3 here is CASSRCPGINEQFF. CDR3 nucleotides: TGTGCTAGCAGCCGTTGTCCGGGGATCAATGAGCAGTTCTTC.